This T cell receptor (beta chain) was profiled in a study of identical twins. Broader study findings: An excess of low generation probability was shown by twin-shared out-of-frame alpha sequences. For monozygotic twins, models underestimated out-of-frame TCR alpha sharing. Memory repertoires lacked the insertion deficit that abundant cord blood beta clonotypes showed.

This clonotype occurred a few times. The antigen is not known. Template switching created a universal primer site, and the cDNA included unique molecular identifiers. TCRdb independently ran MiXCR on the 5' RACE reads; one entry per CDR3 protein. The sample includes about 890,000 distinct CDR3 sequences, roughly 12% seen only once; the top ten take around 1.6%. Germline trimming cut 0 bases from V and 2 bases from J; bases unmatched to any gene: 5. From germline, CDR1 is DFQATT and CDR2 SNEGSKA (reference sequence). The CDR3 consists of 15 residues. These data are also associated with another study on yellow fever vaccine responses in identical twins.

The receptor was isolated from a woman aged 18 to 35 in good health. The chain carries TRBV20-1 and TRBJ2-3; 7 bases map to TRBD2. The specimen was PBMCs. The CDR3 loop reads CSARELADITDTQYF. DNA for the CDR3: TGCAGTGCTAGAGAGCTAGCGGATATCACAGATACGCAGTATTTT.